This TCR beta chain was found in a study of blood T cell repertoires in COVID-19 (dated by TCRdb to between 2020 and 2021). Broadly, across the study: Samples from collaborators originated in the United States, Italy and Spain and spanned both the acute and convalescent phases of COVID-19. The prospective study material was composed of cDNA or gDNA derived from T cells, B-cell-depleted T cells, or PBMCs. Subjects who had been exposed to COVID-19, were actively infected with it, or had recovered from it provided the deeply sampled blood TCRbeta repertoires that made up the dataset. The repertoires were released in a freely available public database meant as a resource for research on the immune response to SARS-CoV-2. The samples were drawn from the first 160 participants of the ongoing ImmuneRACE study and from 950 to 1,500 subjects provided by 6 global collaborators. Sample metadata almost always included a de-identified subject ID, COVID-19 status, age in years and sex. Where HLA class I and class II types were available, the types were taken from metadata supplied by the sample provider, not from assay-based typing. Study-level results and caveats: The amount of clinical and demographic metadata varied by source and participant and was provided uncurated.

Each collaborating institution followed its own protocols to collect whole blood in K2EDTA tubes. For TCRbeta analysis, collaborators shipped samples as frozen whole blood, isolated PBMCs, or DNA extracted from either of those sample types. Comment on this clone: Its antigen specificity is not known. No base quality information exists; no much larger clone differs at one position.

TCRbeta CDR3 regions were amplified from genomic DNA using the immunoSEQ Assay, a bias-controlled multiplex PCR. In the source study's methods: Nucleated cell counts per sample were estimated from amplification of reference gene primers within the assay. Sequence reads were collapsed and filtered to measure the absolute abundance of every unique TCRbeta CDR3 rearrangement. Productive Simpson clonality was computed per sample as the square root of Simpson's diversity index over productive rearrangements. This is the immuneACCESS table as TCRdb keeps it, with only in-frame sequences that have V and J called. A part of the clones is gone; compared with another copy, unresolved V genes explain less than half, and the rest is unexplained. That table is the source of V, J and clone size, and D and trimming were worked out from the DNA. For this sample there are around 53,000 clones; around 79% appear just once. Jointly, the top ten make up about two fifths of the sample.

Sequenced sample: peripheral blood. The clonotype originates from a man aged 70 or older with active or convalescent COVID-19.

The DNA is TGTGCCATCAGTAAAGGGGATCTGACCCTCCACTTT. It codes for CAISKGDLTLHF. The sequence links TRBV10-3 to TRBJ1-6; 5 matching bases give a weak D call of TRBD1. Measured from the cysteine to the phenylalanine, the CDR3 is 12 residues long. Only CDR3 DNA is held: 36 bases, read in frame from base 1. The germline V gene yields ENHRY for CDR1 and SYGVKD for CDR2. The V and J ends are trimmed by 5 bases and 14 bases, leaving 13 bases between them.